This T cell receptor (beta chain) was identified during a study of beta chain features in type 1 diabetes. One heparinised draw, averaging about 116 mL, was taken per donor. Stem cell-like memory, regulatory, central memory and naive CD4+ cells were sorted via CD45RO/CCR7/CD25/CD127/CD95/CD27. The table lists this clone with a few counts. Its cognate antigen is unknown. The isolated RNA, all of it, was reverse transcribed, so expressed TCRB transcripts were what got sequenced. Clones were read by immunoSEQ multiplex PCR, and TCRdb kept only the in-frame ones, dropping some. The table has 130,000 to 150,000 clones, 6.9% seen once. Study-level findings and limits: Any PCR bias toward short templates would affect both groups alike. Type 1 diabetes patients had VDJ junctions that carried fewer insertions and more deletions.

Input material: central memory CD4+ T cells from blood. The TCR was taken from a woman in her thirties in good health.

CDR3: CASSQGMNTEAFF. CDR3 bases: TGTGCCAGCTCACAGGGGATGAACACTGAAGCTTTCTTT. The V gene is TRBV18, the J gene TRBJ1-1, with D possibly matching TRBD1 (5 bases). CDR1 and CDR2 from the germline V gene are KGHSH and LQKENI. V was cut by 4 bases and J by 0 bases, with 6 bases left in between. The CDR3 runs to 13 residues.